This entry is about one T cell receptor (beta chain). The antigen is undetermined. A much larger clone lies one base from this, so it may be a read error. Uncontrolled infection, other autoimmune disease, pregnancy or lactation excluded patients. This record belongs to a study of T cells in Graves' hyperthyroidism and ophthalmopathy. Study outcomes and limitations: Peripheral blood also featured most of the thyroid clonotypes expanded above 0.001.

CDR3 length: 12 residues. Germline-derived CDR1 and CDR2 are SNHLY and FYNNEI. Regions amplified from RNA transcripts were the TCR beta CDR3 regions. An initial round of RT-PCR targeting the TCR CDR3 relied on the HTBI primer set. Using its own MiXCR run on the multiplex PCR reads, TCRdb lists one record per CDR3 protein. The sample carries 100,000 to 140,000 distinct CDR3 sequences, approximately 15% recorded once. This chain uses TRBV2 with TRBJ2-1, with D uncertain. The receptor was derived from a woman in her 50s with Graves' hyperthyroidism. Source material: blood. The CDR3 spells CASSELYNGQFF. CDR3 bases: TGTGCCAGCAGTGAACTCTACAATGGGCAGTTCTTC. Full variable domain (missing parts from reference TRBV2 and TRBJ2-1): EPEVTQTPSHQVTQMGQEVILRCVPISNHLYFYWYRQILGQKVEFLVSFYNNEISEKSEIFDDQFSVERPDGSNFTLKIRSTKLEDSAMYFCASSELYNGQFFGPGTRLTVL.